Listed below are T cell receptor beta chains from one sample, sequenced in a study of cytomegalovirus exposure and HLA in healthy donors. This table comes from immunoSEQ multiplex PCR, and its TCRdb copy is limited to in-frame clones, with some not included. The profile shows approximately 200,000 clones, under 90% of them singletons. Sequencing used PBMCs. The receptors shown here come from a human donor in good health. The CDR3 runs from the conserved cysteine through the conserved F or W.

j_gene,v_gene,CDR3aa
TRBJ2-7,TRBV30,CAWSVRDEQYF
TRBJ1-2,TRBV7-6,CASSADTGDVHGYTF
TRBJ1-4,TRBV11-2,CASSLRGRLSEKLFF
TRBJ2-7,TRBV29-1,CSVVSPTGGEQYF
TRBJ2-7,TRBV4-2,CASSQVLRPGQGVYSEQYF
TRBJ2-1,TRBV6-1,CASSESTSRGFHYNEQFF
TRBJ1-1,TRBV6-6,CASSYFAAMNTEAFF
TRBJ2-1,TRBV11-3,CASSPLAGGVNEQFF
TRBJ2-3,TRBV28,CASRAGRTDTQYF
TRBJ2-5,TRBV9,CASSVNSLETQYF
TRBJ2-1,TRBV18,CASSPPGLADNEQFF
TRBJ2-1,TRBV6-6,CASSYAGYNEQFF
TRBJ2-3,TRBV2,CATSGATDTQYF
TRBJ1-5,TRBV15,CATSRPPGHLSNQPQHF
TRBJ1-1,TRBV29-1,CGLRGQGNTEAFF
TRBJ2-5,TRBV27,CASSLSSGSWETQYF
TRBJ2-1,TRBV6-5,CASSSSGRTNNEQFF
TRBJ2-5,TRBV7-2,CASSLGGRNQETQYF
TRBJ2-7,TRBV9,CASSVVGEGEQYF
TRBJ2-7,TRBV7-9,CASSSAEPFYEQYF
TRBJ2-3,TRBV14,CASSLGLAETDTQYF
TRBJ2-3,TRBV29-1,CSVETSGRMTDTQYF
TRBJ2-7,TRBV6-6,CASSYGDRVYEQYF
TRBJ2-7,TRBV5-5,CASSGNTNGGVYEQYF
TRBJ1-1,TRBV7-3,CASSPPFRQTNTEAFF
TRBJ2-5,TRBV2,CASYSEYQETQYF
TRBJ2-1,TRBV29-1,CSVVVAGVNEQFF
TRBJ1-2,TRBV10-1,CASSRRDTGPPSVYGYTF
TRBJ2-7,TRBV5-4,CASSSGQGKAYEQYF
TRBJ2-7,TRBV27,CASSSDSHEQYF
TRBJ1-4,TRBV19,CASSGQATNEKLFF
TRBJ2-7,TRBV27,CASSFPDRVSYEQYF
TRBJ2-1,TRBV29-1,CSVDAGHEQFF
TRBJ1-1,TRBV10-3,CAISEWAGTEAFF
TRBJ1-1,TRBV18,CASSPASTNTEAFF
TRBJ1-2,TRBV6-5,CASSYSIGPYGYTF
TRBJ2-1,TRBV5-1,CASSPGLAAGEDEQFF
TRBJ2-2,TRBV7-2,CASSFSGPTGELFF
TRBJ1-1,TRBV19,CASSTLPGAANTEAFF
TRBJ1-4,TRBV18,CASSPGTGVEKLFF
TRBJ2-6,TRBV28,CASRQFSGANVLTF
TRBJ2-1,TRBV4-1,CASSQFEMREGNNEQFF
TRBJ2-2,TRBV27,CASSFTGGIRELFF
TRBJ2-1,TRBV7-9,CASSLADRGNEQFF
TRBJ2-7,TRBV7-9,CASSLGGGLAATPQYF
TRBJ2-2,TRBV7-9,CASSLVLSTGELFF
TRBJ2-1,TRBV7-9,CASSLDRDYNEQFF
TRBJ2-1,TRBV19,CASSSPGGRNYNEQFF
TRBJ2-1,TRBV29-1,CSVVVYRGNEQFF
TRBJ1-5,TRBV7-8,CASSPESIVGQPQHF
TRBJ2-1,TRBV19,CASSIFDTSGEQFF
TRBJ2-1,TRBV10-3,CAINGEGLYNEQFF
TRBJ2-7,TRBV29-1,CSVVGGLAASYEQYF
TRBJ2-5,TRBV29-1,CSVEGTGNQETQYF
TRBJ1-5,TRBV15,CATSSTGGLQPQHF